Listed below are T cell receptor beta chains from one sample, sequenced in a study of OX40 agonist ivuxolimab in advanced cancers. Repertoires were generated with immunoSEQ multiplex PCR, while TCRdb's copy carries only in-frame clones and drops some. The table shows tens of thousands of clones, with about 86% occurring only once. Here the sequenced sample was CD4+ or CD8+ T cells sorted from blood, taken in a trial of the OX40 agonist ivuxolimab. These receptors all stem from an adult with an advanced solid tumor such as melanoma, head and neck, liver or kidney cancer. Both conserved end residues are part of each CDR3. The order of the fields is clone size, V gene, D gene, J gene, CDR3 protein, CDR3 DNA. A D gene is named only where the DNA matches it firmly. The size entry is marked missing in some rows and otherwise reads once, few, many or a size class.

clone size: NA
V gene: TRBV5-1
D gene: NA
J gene: TRBJ1-6
CDR3 protein: CASSLEGQGRYNSPLHF
CDR3 DNA: TGCGCCAGCAGCTTGGAGGGCCAGGGGCGATATAATTCACCCCTCCACTTT

clone size: NA
V gene: TRBV4-2
D gene: NA
J gene: TRBJ2-7
CDR3 protein: CASSQGSGYEQYF
CDR3 DNA: TGTGCCAGCAGCCAAGGTTCGGGATACGAGCAGTACTTC

clone size: NA
V gene: TRBV7-9
D gene: NA
J gene: TRBJ2-4
CDR3 protein: CASSFSEEGKNIQYF
CDR3 DNA: TGTGCCAGCAGCTTTAGCGAGGAAGGCAAAAACATTCAGTACTTC

clone size: NA
V gene: TRBV7-9
D gene: NA
J gene: TRBJ1-4
CDR3 protein: CASSLGREKLFF
CDR3 DNA: TGTGCCAGCAGCTTAGGGAGAGAAAAACTGTTTTTT

clone size: few
V gene: TRBV19
D gene: TRBD1
J gene: TRBJ1-1
CDR3 protein: CASRQGVTEAFF
CDR3 DNA: TGTGCCAGCCGGCAGGGGGTAACTGAAGCTTTCTTT

clone size: NA
V gene: TRBV10-2
D gene: TRBD2
J gene: TRBJ2-7
CDR3 protein: CASSDPSGAPSYEQYF
CDR3 DNA: TGCGCCAGCAGTGATCCTAGCGGGGCTCCCTCCTACGAGCAGTACTTC

clone size: NA
V gene: TRBV7-9
D gene: TRBD2
J gene: TRBJ2-7
CDR3 protein: CASSAPGLGLYEQYF
CDR3 DNA: TGTGCCAGCAGCGCCCCGGGACTAGGATTATACGAGCAGTACTTC

clone size: NA
V gene: TRBV27
D gene: NA
J gene: TRBJ1-5
CDR3 protein: CASSWTANQPQHF
CDR3 DNA: TGTGCCAGCAGTTGGACAGCTAATCAGCCCCAGCATTTT

clone size: NA
V gene: TRBV4-1
D gene: NA
J gene: TRBJ1-1
CDR3 protein: CASSQGIEGRTEAFF
CDR3 DNA: TGCGCCAGCAGCCAAGGTATAGAGGGTAGGACTGAAGCTTTCTTT

clone size: NA
V gene: TRBV19
D gene: NA
J gene: TRBJ1-2
CDR3 protein: CASSWAVDNYGYTF
CDR3 DNA: TGTGCCAGTAGTTGGGCCGTGGACAACTATGGCTACACCTTC

clone size: NA
V gene: TRBV4-1
D gene: TRBD2
J gene: TRBJ2-7
CDR3 protein: CASSQGFPGGYEQYF
CDR3 DNA: TGCGCCAGCAGCCAAGGGTTCCCGGGGGGGTACGAGCAGTACTTC

clone size: NA
V gene: TRBV2
D gene: NA
J gene: TRBJ2-1
CDR3 protein: CASSYTGTSGGEQFF
CDR3 DNA: TGTGCCAGCAGTTATACCGGGACTTCCGGCGGTGAGCAGTTCTTC

clone size: NA
V gene: TRBV7-9
D gene: TRBD1
J gene: TRBJ2-5
CDR3 protein: CASSYRQGERETQYF
CDR3 DNA: TGTGCCAGCAGCTACCGACAGGGGGAGAGAGAGACCCAGTACTTC

clone size: NA
V gene: TRBV7-9
D gene: TRBD1
J gene: TRBJ1-6
CDR3 protein: CASSEAGQAYNSPLHF
CDR3 DNA: TGTGCCAGCAGCGAGGCCGGACAGGCGTATAATTCACCCCTCCACTTT

clone size: NA
V gene: TRBV4-3
D gene: NA
J gene: TRBJ2-5
CDR3 protein: CASSQDWSGWETQYF
CDR3 DNA: TGCGCCAGCAGCCAAGATTGGTCAGGGTGGGAGACCCAGTACTTC

clone size: NA
V gene: TRBV7-9
D gene: NA
J gene: TRBJ2-5
CDR3 protein: CASRESGQETQYF
CDR3 DNA: TGTGCCAGCAGAGAAAGCGGACAAGAGACCCAGTACTTC

clone size: NA
V gene: TRBV9
D gene: TRBD1
J gene: TRBJ1-2
CDR3 protein: CASSVADRGDNYGYTF
CDR3 DNA: TGTGCCAGCAGCGTCGCCGACAGGGGGGATAACTATGGCTACACCTTC

clone size: NA
V gene: TRBV11-2
D gene: NA
J gene: TRBJ1-1
CDR3 protein: CASRLTGTNTEAFF
CDR3 DNA: TGTGCCAGCAGGTTAACCGGGACCAACACTGAAGCTTTCTTT

clone size: NA
V gene: TRBV9
D gene: TRBD2
J gene: TRBJ2-2
CDR3 protein: CASSRTSGANTGELFF
CDR3 DNA: TGTGCCAGCAGCCGGACTAGCGGGGCGAACACCGGGGAGCTGTTTTTT

clone size: NA
V gene: TRBV30
D gene: NA
J gene: TRBJ2-1
CDR3 protein: CAWSTSPGVVNEQFF
CDR3 DNA: TGTGCCTGGAGCACTAGCCCAGGGGTTGTGAATGAGCAGTTCTTC

clone size: NA
V gene: TRBV7-9
D gene: NA
J gene: TRBJ1-2
CDR3 protein: CASSLAWDWGYTF
CDR3 DNA: TGTGCCAGCAGCTTGGCCTGGGATTGGGGCTACACCTTC

clone size: NA
V gene: TRBV13
D gene: NA
J gene: TRBJ2-7
CDR3 protein: CASSGGVEQYF
CDR3 DNA: TGTGCCAGCAGCGGCGGAGTGGAGCAGTACTTC

clone size: NA
V gene: TRBV30
D gene: TRBD2
J gene: TRBJ2-7
CDR3 protein: CAWSVPRDYLYHEQYF
CDR3 DNA: TGTGCCTGGAGTGTACCAAGGGACTACCTGTACCACGAGCAGTACTTC

clone size: NA
V gene: TRBV19
D gene: TRBD1
J gene: TRBJ1-1
CDR3 protein: CATRDSMNTEAFF
CDR3 DNA: TGTGCCACCAGGGACAGCATGAACACTGAAGCTTTCTTT

clone size: NA
V gene: TRBV5-4
D gene: TRBD1
J gene: TRBJ1-1
CDR3 protein: CASSLSIRDRGTEAFF
CDR3 DNA: TGTGCCAGCAGCTTGTCTATCCGGGACAGGGGAACTGAAGCTTTCTTT

clone size: NA
V gene: TRBV27
D gene: NA
J gene: TRBJ1-2
CDR3 protein: CASSSQSEGYGYTF
CDR3 DNA: TGTGCCAGCAGCTCCCAGTCTGAGGGCTATGGCTACACCTTC

clone size: NA
V gene: TRBV6-5
D gene: NA
J gene: TRBJ2-7
CDR3 protein: CASSSRGIYEQYF
CDR3 DNA: TGTGCCAGCAGTAGCAGAGGCATCTACGAGCAGTACTTC

clone size: once
V gene: TRBV4-3
D gene: TRBD1
J gene: TRBJ2-7
CDR3 protein: CASSQDGTGNEEQYF
CDR3 DNA: TGCGCCAGCAGCCAAGACGGGACAGGGAATGAGGAGCAGTACTTC

clone size: NA
V gene: TRBV27
D gene: TRBD2
J gene: TRBJ2-1
CDR3 protein: CASNSSPSGSGEQFF
CDR3 DNA: TGTGCCAGCAACAGTAGTCCTAGCGGGAGTGGTGAGCAGTTCTTC

clone size: NA
V gene: TRBV4-2
D gene: TRBD2
J gene: TRBJ2-1
CDR3 protein: CASSQDGTSVRFEQFF
CDR3 DNA: TGTGCCAGCAGCCAAGACGGGACTAGCGTTAGGTTTGAGCAGTTCTTC

clone size: few
V gene: TRBV7-9
D gene: NA
J gene: TRBJ1-5
CDR3 protein: CASSLVGLGQPQHF
CDR3 DNA: TGTGCCAGCAGCTTAGTTGGGCTGGGACAGCCCCAGCATTTT

clone size: NA
V gene: TRBV5-4
D gene: NA
J gene: TRBJ1-1
CDR3 protein: CASSEGWRGSGTEAFF
CDR3 DNA: TGTGCCAGCAGCGAGGGGTGGCGGGGGAGTGGTACTGAAGCTTTCTTT

clone size: few
V gene: TRBV4-2
D gene: TRBD2
J gene: TRBJ2-1
CDR3 protein: CASSQGEGSYNEQFF
CDR3 DNA: TGTGCCAGCAGCCAAGGGGAGGGTTCCTACAATGAGCAGTTCTTC